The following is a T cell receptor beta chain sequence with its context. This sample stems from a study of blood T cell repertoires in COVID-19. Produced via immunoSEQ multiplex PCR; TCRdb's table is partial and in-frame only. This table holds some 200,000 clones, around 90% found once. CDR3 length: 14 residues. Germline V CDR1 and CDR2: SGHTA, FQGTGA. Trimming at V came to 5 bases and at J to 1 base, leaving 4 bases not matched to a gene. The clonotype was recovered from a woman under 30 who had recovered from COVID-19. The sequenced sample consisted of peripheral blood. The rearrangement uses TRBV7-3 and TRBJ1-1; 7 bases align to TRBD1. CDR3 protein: CASSRQGANTEAFF. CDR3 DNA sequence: TGTGCCAGCAGCCGACAGGGCGCGAACACTGAAGCTTTCTTT.